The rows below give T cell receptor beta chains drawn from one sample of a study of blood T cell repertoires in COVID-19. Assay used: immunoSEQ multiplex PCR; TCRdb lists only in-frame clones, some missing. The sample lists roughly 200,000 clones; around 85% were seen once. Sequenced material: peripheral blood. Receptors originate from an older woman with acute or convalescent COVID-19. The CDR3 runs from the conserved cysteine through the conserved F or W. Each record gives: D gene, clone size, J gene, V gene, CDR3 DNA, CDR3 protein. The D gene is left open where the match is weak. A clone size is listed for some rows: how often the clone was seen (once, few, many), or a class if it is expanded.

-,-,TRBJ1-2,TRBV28,TGTGCCAGCAGTTGGACGCAGGGGTTGGGCTACACCTTC,CASSWTQGLGYTF
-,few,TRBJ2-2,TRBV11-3,TGTGCCAGCAGCTCGCGACAGGCGCACACCGGGGAGCTGTTTTTT,CASSSRQAHTGELFF
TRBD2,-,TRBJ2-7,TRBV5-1,TGCGCCAGCACATCTGGGGGAGGGACCTACGAGCAGTACTTC,CASTSGGGTYEQYF
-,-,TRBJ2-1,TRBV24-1,TGTGCCACCAGTGACCCACCCGGACAGAGCTCCTACAATGAGCAGTTCTTC,CATSDPPGQSSYNEQFF
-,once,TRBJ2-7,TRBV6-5,TGTGCCAGCAGAAGGGAGCATGAGCAGTACTTC,CASRREHEQYF
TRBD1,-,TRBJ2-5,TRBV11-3,TGTGCCAGCAGCTTAAGGGGGCCGGGGATCAGCCAAGAGACCCAGTACTTC,CASSLRGPGISQETQYF
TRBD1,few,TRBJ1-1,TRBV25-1,TGTGCCAGCAGTGGCCGGGACAGGCCGTCCGAAGCTTTCTTT,CASSGRDRPSEAFF
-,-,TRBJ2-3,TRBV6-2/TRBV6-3,TGTGCCAGCAGTGCACAGGTTTCCCTCACAGATACGCAGTATTTT,CASSAQVSLTDTQYF
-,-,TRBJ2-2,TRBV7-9,TGTGCCAGCAGCAGGACTGCCGGGGAGCTGTTTTTT,CASSRTAGELFF
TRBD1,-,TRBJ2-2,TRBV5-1,TGCGCCAGCAGCTTCAGCGGGACAGGGTACGGGGAGCTGTTTTTT,CASSFSGTGYGELFF
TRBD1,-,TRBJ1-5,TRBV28,TGTGCCAGCAGTTCCGCGGGACAGGGCCTTGTGGGCAATCAGCCCCAGCATTTT,CASSSAGQGLVGNQPQHF
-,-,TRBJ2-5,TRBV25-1,TGTGCCAGCAGTGAATCTAACAGCCAAGAGACCCAGTACTTC,CASSESNSQETQYF
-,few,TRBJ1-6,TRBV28,TGTGCCAGCACCCTGTATAGCTCCTATAATTCACCCCTCCACTTT,CASTLYSSYNSPLHF
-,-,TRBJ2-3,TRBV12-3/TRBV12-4,TGTGCCAGCAGCACCACGCGGGATACGCAGTATTTT,CASSTTRDTQYF
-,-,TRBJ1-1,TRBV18,TGTGCCAGCTCACCACCTGTTGGGGGCGCTTACACTGAAGCTTTCTTT,CASSPPVGGAYTEAFF
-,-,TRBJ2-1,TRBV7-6,TGTGCCAGCAGCTTAAGGAGAAAGGAGGCTATTTTCCCTCTCAATGAGCAGTTCTTC,CASSLRRKEAIFPLNEQFF
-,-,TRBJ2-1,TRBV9,TGTGCCAGCAGCGTAGAGGGGGACTCCTACAATGAGCAGTTCTTC,CASSVEGDSYNEQFF
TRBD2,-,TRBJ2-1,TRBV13,TGTGCCAGCAGCTGGTGGGAGGGCCCCAATGAGCAGTTCTTC,CASSWWEGPNEQFF